These T cell receptor beta chains were read from a single sample in a study of blood T cells in healthy people across ages. TCRdb analysed the 5' RACE reads with MiXCR anew, one entry per CDR3 protein. This table holds under 2,000,000 distinct CDR3 sequences, 49% found once. Sequenced sample: blood. The receptor set was obtained from a woman aged 35 to 49 in good health. Each CDR3 is given with its conserved first and last residue. Fields, in order: clone size, V gene, J gene, D gene, CDR3 DNA, CDR3 protein. A D gene is named only where the DNA matches it firmly. Only some rows state a clone size, as once, few, many or a class for expanded clones.

abundance: NA; v_gene: TRBV6-1; j_gene: TRBJ1-5; d_gene: NA; CDR3nt: TGTGCCAGCAGTGAAGTTGTGGAACAGCCCCAGCATTTT; CDR3aa: CASSEVVEQPQHF
abundance: NA; v_gene: TRBV20-1; j_gene: TRBJ1-1; d_gene: NA; CDR3nt: TGCAGTGCTAGAGATGCGAGGGGAACTGAAGCTTTCTTT; CDR3aa: CSARDARGTEAFF
abundance: NA; v_gene: TRBV5-1; j_gene: TRBJ2-5; d_gene: TRBD2; CDR3nt: TGCGCCAGCAGCTTGGCCGCTAGCGGGGACGGTTGGGAGACCCAGTACTTC; CDR3aa: CASSLAASGDGWETQYF
abundance: NA; v_gene: TRBV5-1; j_gene: TRBJ1-1; d_gene: TRBD1; CDR3nt: TGCGCCAGCAGCCTAGGGACAGGGGAGACTGAAGCTTTCTTT; CDR3aa: CASSLGTGETEAFF
abundance: NA; v_gene: TRBV29-1; j_gene: TRBJ2-1; d_gene: TRBD2; CDR3nt: TGCAGCGTCTCCGGGACTAGCGGGGGGAATTACAATGAGCAGTTCTTC; CDR3aa: CSVSGTSGGNYNEQFF
abundance: few; v_gene: TRBV4-3; j_gene: TRBJ2-1; d_gene: NA; CDR3nt: TGCGCCAGCAGCCATGAATTTAGTGAGCAGTTCTTC; CDR3aa: CASSHEFSEQFF
abundance: NA; v_gene: TRBV7-8; j_gene: TRBJ2-5; d_gene: NA; CDR3nt: TGTGCCAGCAGCTTAGCCGCTCTCTTAGGGGGGGGGCCATTAGTAGAGACCCAGTACTTC; CDR3aa: CASSLAALLGGGPLVETQYF
abundance: few; v_gene: TRBV29-1; j_gene: TRBJ1-4; d_gene: TRBD1; CDR3nt: TGCAGCCTCTGCGGACAGGGGTTGTCTAGTAGTGAAAAACTGTTTTTT; CDR3aa: CSLCGQGLSSSEKLFF
abundance: few; v_gene: TRBV27; j_gene: TRBJ1-2; d_gene: NA; CDR3nt: TGTGCCAGCAGTTTATCGACGGAATATCTTGATAACTATGGCTACACCTTC; CDR3aa: CASSLSTEYLDNYGYTF
abundance: NA; v_gene: TRBV6-6; j_gene: TRBJ1-2; d_gene: NA; CDR3nt: TGTGCCAGCAGTCTCGGTTCGGCGGGGGGCTACACCTTC; CDR3aa: CASSLGSAGGYTF
abundance: NA; v_gene: TRBV7-2; j_gene: TRBJ2-3; d_gene: TRBD2; CDR3nt: TGTGCCAGCAGCCGACCCCGGGACTACGACACAGATACGCAGTATTTT; CDR3aa: CASSRPRDYDTDTQYF
abundance: NA; v_gene: TRBV24-1; j_gene: TRBJ2-1; d_gene: TRBD2; CDR3nt: TGTGCCACCAGTGATTTGGTAGCGGGGGGTCACAATGAGCAGTTCTTC; CDR3aa: CATSDLVAGGHNEQFF
abundance: NA; v_gene: TRBV20-1; j_gene: TRBJ2-1; d_gene: TRBD1; CDR3nt: TGCAGTGCTTCAATGGGACAGGGTAAAGAGACCCAGTTCTTC; CDR3aa: CSASMGQGKETQFF
abundance: few; v_gene: TRBV20-1; j_gene: TRBJ2-1; d_gene: TRBD2; CDR3nt: TGCAGTGCCCCAAACAGCCCTAGCGGGGGGGCCCATGAGCAGTTCTTC; CDR3aa: CSAPNSPSGGAHEQFF
abundance: once; v_gene: TRBV5-5; j_gene: TRBJ2-5; d_gene: NA; CDR3nt: TGTGCCAGCAGCTTGCAAAGTGGCCGAATGGAGACCCAGTACTTC; CDR3aa: CASSLQSGRMETQYF
abundance: NA; v_gene: TRBV7-2; j_gene: TRBJ2-7; d_gene: TRBD1; CDR3nt: TGTGCCAGCAGCTTGGGGACAGATCTGGGGGAGCAGTACTTC; CDR3aa: CASSLGTDLGEQYF
abundance: NA; v_gene: TRBV4-3; j_gene: TRBJ2-5; d_gene: NA; CDR3nt: TGCGCCAGCAGCCACGAAGTCTCAGCGGAGCAGTACTTC; CDR3aa: CASSHEVSAEQYF
abundance: NA; v_gene: TRBV5-1; j_gene: TRBJ2-5; d_gene: NA; CDR3nt: TGCGCCAGCAGCCGCGCTGATATTCAAGAGACCCAGTACTTC; CDR3aa: CASSRADIQETQYF
abundance: NA; v_gene: TRBV7-6; j_gene: TRBJ2-5; d_gene: TRBD2; CDR3nt: TGTGCCAGCAGCACGGGACTAGCGGGGACAATTCAGTACTTC; CDR3aa: CASSTGLAGTIQYF
abundance: NA; v_gene: TRBV7-6; j_gene: TRBJ2-1; d_gene: NA; CDR3nt: TGTGCCAGCGGTGGGGGGCGGGGTCCCTCCTACAATGAGCAGTTCTTC; CDR3aa: CASGGGRGPSYNEQFF
abundance: NA; v_gene: TRBV13; j_gene: TRBJ2-7; d_gene: TRBD1; CDR3nt: TGTGCCAGCAGCCGGGGACCGGGACAGGGGGAAAACGAGCAGTACTTC; CDR3aa: CASSRGPGQGENEQYF
abundance: NA; v_gene: TRBV7-2; j_gene: TRBJ1-2; d_gene: NA; CDR3nt: TGTGCCAGCAGCTTCTTTGTGGGGGAGGCCTATGGCTACACCTTC; CDR3aa: CASSFFVGEAYGYTF
abundance: NA; v_gene: TRBV7-2; j_gene: TRBJ2-1; d_gene: NA; CDR3nt: TGTGTCAGCAGCTCGTACCCTGGCTCCTACAATGAGCAGTTCTTC; CDR3aa: CVSSSYPGSYNEQFF
abundance: NA; v_gene: TRBV6-1; j_gene: TRBJ2-1; d_gene: TRBD1; CDR3nt: TGTGCCAGCAGACAGCGGGACAGGGGGCTGTCCTGGGCAAACAATGAGCAGTTCTTC; CDR3aa: CASRQRDRGLSWANNEQFF
abundance: NA; v_gene: TRBV7-9; j_gene: TRBJ1-2; d_gene: NA; CDR3nt: TGTGCCAGCAGCGGCAGGAGTACCTATGGCTACACCTTC; CDR3aa: CASSGRSTYGYTF
abundance: NA; v_gene: TRBV5-8; j_gene: TRBJ2-3; d_gene: NA; CDR3nt: TGTGCCAGCCACACCCAAAGGTCCTCTTCAGATACGCAGTATTTT; CDR3aa: CASHTQRSSSDTQYF
abundance: NA; v_gene: TRBV20-1; j_gene: TRBJ1-6; d_gene: NA; CDR3nt: TGCAGTGCAAACCGAGCAGGGGCCCACAGCTCCTATAATTCACCCCTCCACTTT; CDR3aa: CSANRAGAHSSYNSPLHF
abundance: NA; v_gene: TRBV20-1; j_gene: TRBJ2-3; d_gene: NA; CDR3nt: TGCAGTGCTATTCCGCAGGGTAGAGATACGCAGTATTTT; CDR3aa: CSAIPQGRDTQYF
abundance: NA; v_gene: TRBV12-3/TRBV12-4; j_gene: TRBJ2-1; d_gene: NA; CDR3nt: TGTGCCAGCAGGGAGACATTTTTGGGTGAGGAGTTCTTC; CDR3aa: CASRETFLGEEFF
abundance: NA; v_gene: TRBV6-6; j_gene: TRBJ1-5; d_gene: TRBD1; CDR3nt: TGTGCCAGCAGTTACTCCGTTGTGACAGGGGCAAATCAGCCCCAGCATTTT; CDR3aa: CASSYSVVTGANQPQHF
abundance: once; v_gene: TRBV2; j_gene: TRBJ1-4; d_gene: NA; CDR3nt: TGTGCCAGCAACTGGGTTTGGACTAATGAAAAACTGTTTTTT; CDR3aa: CASNWVWTNEKLFF
abundance: NA; v_gene: TRBV7-2; j_gene: TRBJ1-2; d_gene: NA; CDR3nt: TGTGCCAGCAGCTTAGATGGGGGGGCTGTTAACTATGGCTACACCTTC; CDR3aa: CASSLDGGAVNYGYTF
abundance: once; v_gene: TRBV29-1; j_gene: TRBJ1-5; d_gene: TRBD1; CDR3nt: TGCAGCGTTGGGGGGGGACAGGGGGCTCAGCCCCAGCATTTT; CDR3aa: CSVGGGQGAQPQHF
abundance: NA; v_gene: TRBV29-1; j_gene: TRBJ2-7; d_gene: NA; CDR3nt: TGCAGCGCTACGAGACGGGTAATCGGGGACAATGAGCAGTACTTC; CDR3aa: CSATRRVIGDNEQYF
abundance: few; v_gene: TRBV12-3/TRBV12-4; j_gene: TRBJ1-2; d_gene: TRBD1; CDR3nt: TGTGCCAGCAGTTCGCACAGGGGTGCCAAGAATGGCTACACCTTC; CDR3aa: CASSSHRGAKNGYTF
abundance: NA; v_gene: TRBV5-1; j_gene: TRBJ2-7; d_gene: TRBD1; CDR3nt: TGCGCCAGCAGCTTGGACCAGGGGGCATCTTACGAGCAGTACTTC; CDR3aa: CASSLDQGASYEQYF
abundance: NA; v_gene: TRBV4-3; j_gene: TRBJ2-1; d_gene: TRBD2; CDR3nt: TGCGCCAGCAGCCAAGAACGGGGGACTAGCCCCTACAATGAGCAGTTCTTC; CDR3aa: CASSQERGTSPYNEQFF
abundance: NA; v_gene: TRBV2; j_gene: TRBJ2-1; d_gene: TRBD2; CDR3nt: TGTGCCAGCAGGGGACTAGCGGGTAGGAGCTCCTACAATGAGCAGTTCTTC; CDR3aa: CASRGLAGRSSYNEQFF
abundance: NA; v_gene: TRBV6-1; j_gene: TRBJ2-1; d_gene: NA; CDR3nt: TGTGCCAGCAGGGTGGGAAAATGGCGCAGAATTTACCACAATGAGCAGTTCTTC; CDR3aa: CASRVGKWRRIYHNEQFF